These 31 T cell receptor beta chains were all obtained from the same sample, sequenced in a study of human T cells and chemical hapten exposure. TCRdb re-analysed the RACE reads in MiXCR, keeping a single row per CDR3 protein. The profile covers tens of thousands of distinct CDR3 sequences, with around 9.8% appearing a single time and 3.3% taken by the ten largest. Time point here: patch test 1, 2 weeks after DPC sensitization. Treatment: therapeutic diphenylcyclopropenone sensitization with weekly scalp DPC. This sample comprised whole blood, obtained in connection with sensitization to the hapten diphenylcyclopropenone (DPC). The source of these receptors is a woman between 40 and 50 years old with alopecia areata. Some clones in this sample may be carry-over from other donors' samples.

There are many counts of this clonotype. This rearrangement joins TRBV7-6 to TRBJ2-1; 8 bases align to TRBD2. Per germline, CDR1 SGHVS and CDR2 FNYEAQ. Trimming cost V 4 bases and J 7 bases; bases outside gene matches: 6. This CDR3 comprises 14 residues. The CDR3 loop reads CASSSRGTSNEQFF. The CDR3, as DNA: TGTGCCAGCAGCTCCCGGGGGACTAGTAATGAGCAGTTCTTC.

This clonotype occurred a few times. V usage is TRBV18 and J usage is TRBJ1-5; D is perhaps TRBD1 (6 bases). This CDR3 region has 15 residues. Germline CDR1 is KGHSH and CDR2 is LQKENI. Trimming stripped 5 bases from V and 2 bases from J, with 13 bases between. CDR3 DNA sequence: TGTGCCAGCTCAAAACAGGGCGGAGGCAATCAGCCCCAGCATTTT. This codes for CASSKQGGGNQPQHF.

The table lists this clonotype with many counts. The chain joins TRBV12-3 or TRBV12-4 to TRBJ2-1; 9 bases line up with TRBD2. This CDR3 region has 15 residues. Trimming removed 3 bases from V and 2 bases from J; junction bases left unmatched: 2. DNA for the CDR3: TGTGCCAGCAGTTTCCGACTAGCGGCCTACAATGAGCAGTTCTTC. Its protein product is CASSFRLAAYNEQFF.

This clonotype was seen at least ten times. The chain couples TRBV7-2 to TRBJ1-2, with no clear D. Deletions cut 5 bases from V and 8 bases from J, with 12 bases between. Germline assignment: CDR1 SGHTA and CDR2 FQGNSA. The CDR3 sequence is 12 residues long. CDR3 residues: CASSLQKKGYTF. CDR3 nucleotide sequence: TGTGCCAGCAGCCTACAGAAGAAAGGCTACACCTTC.

This clonotype was recorded many times. The DNA for the CDR3 is TGTGCCAGCAGCCCCGGGGGAGCTAGCACAGATACGCAGTATTTT. Translation: CASSPGGASTDTQYF. This chain uses TRBV11-2 with TRBJ2-3; TRBD2 might be the D (6 bases). Deletions cut 5 bases from V and 0 bases from J, with 12 bases between. Germline V gene data show CDR1 as SGHAT and CDR2 as FQNNGV. The CDR3 is made up of 15 amino acids.

This clonotype was observed at least ten times. CDR3 nucleotides: TGTGCCAGCAGATTAACAAACACTGAAGCTTTCTTT. This codes for CASRLTNTEAFF. The chain has TRBV6-2 or TRBV6-3 and TRBJ1-1; no reliable D call. This CDR3 contains 12 residues. The ends were cut back, 6 bases at V and 2 bases at J, with 7 bases in the middle. Germline-derived CDR1 and CDR2 are MNHEY and SVGEGT.

This clonotype was seen at least ten times. The chain combines TRBV5-5 with TRBJ1-2; D is unresolved. Trimming shortened V by 2 bases and J by 5 bases, and 10 bases separated the two germline ends. The length of the CDR3 is 13 residues. From germline, CDR1 is SGHKS and CDR2 YYEKEE (reference sequence). CDR3 in DNA: TGTGCCAGCAGCTTTCAGCCAGAGTATGGCTACACCTTC. Protein sequence: CASSFQPEYGYTF.

In this sample, this clonotype turned up many times. The chain employs TRBV5-5 and TRBJ1-6; D possibly corresponds to TRBD1 (5 bases). V dropped 5 bases and J dropped 9 bases, with 18 bases sitting between them. Germline V gene data show CDR1 as SGHKS and CDR2 as YYEKEE (reference sequence). CDR3 length: 15 amino acids. CDR3 bases: TGTGCCAGCAGACGGGACCCCGGAGGTGGTTCACCCCTCCACTTT. As protein: CASRRDPGGGSPLHF.

This clonotype showed up many times. The genes are TRBV27 and TRBJ2-7; D perhaps matches TRBD1 (6 bases). V was trimmed by 5 bases and J by 3 bases, leaving 8 bases between them. This CDR3 region has 12 residues. CDR1 and CDR2 from the germline V gene are MNHEY and SMNVEV (reference sequence). CDR3 sequence: CASSIQGYEQYF. CDR3 in DNA: TGTGCCAGCAGTATACAGGGCTACGAGCAGTACTTC.

This chain connects TRBV20-1 to TRBJ2-1; D not resolved. The V and J ends lost 1 base and 8 bases respectively, with 6 bases between them. The CDR3 is made up of 11 amino acids. Germline assignment: CDR1 DFQATT and CDR2 SNEGSKA (reference sequence). The CDR3 DNA follows: TGCAGTGCTAGAGTCGGCTATGAGCAGTTCTTC. This gives the protein CSARVGYEQFF.

This clonotype has just a few counts. The chain has TRBV11-2 and TRBJ1-1, with no clear D. Trimming took off 3 bases at V and 4 bases at J, with 12 bases between the two ends. The CDR3 spans 14 residues. Germline V gives CDR1 SGHAT, CDR2 FQNNGV. This CDR3 is CASSFTTSGTEAFF. CDR3 sequence (DNA): TGTGCCAGCAGCTTTACGACATCCGGCACTGAAGCTTTCTTT.

The table lists this clonotype with many counts. The genes are TRBV20-1 and TRBJ1-2, with 7 bases that match TRBD1. From germline, CDR1 is DFQATT and CDR2 SNEGSKA (reference sequence). The CDR3 runs to 13 residues. Trimming removed 5 bases from V and 4 bases from J; junction bases left unmatched: 7. The CDR3 is CSASTPGGYGYTF. As DNA, the CDR3 is TGCAGTGCTTCCACTCCAGGGGGCTATGGCTACACCTTC.

This clonotype was seen at least ten times. The chain links TRBV6-5 to TRBJ2-5; D may be TRBD2 (5 bases). Trimming took off 8 bases at V and 0 bases at J, with 7 bases between the two ends. Germline loops: CDR1 MNHEY, CDR2 SVGAGI. There are 12 residues in the CDR3. As DNA, the CDR3 is TGTGCCAGCTCGGGGTACCAAGAGACCCAGTACTTC. Its translation is CASSGYQETQYF.

The rearrangement joins TRBV20-1 to TRBJ2-3; 8 positions match TRBD2. J lost 5 bases, V lost 5 bases, and 9 bases had no gene match. CDR1 is DFQATT and CDR2 is SNEGSKA in the germline V gene (reference sequence). CDR3 length: 14 residues. CDR3 sequence: CSAVLGGGLDTQYF. The CDR3 DNA sequence: TGCAGTGCTGTCCTCGGGGGGGGCTTAGATACGCAGTATTTT.

This clonotype was counted a few times. This chain links TRBV29-1 with TRBJ1-1; TRBD1 matches at 8 bases. This CDR3 comprises 13 residues. With 7 bases clipped from V and 2 bases from J, the junction kept 6 bases outside the gene matches. Germline-derived CDR1 and CDR2 are SQVTM and ANQGSEA. CDR3 DNA sequence: TGCAGCGCGGACAGGGCTTTAAACACTGAAGCTTTCTTT. Translated: CSADRALNTEAFF.

In its sample, this clonotype was seen many times. The chain is built from TRBV7-9 and TRBJ1-4; the D is unclear. Germline assignment: CDR1 SEHNR and CDR2 FQNEAQ (reference sequence). The V end was cut by 4 bases, the J end by 6 bases, with 9 bases between. The CDR3 sequence is 13 residues long. CDR3 amino acids: CASSSPGDEKLFF. CDR3 sequence (DNA): TGTGCCAGCAGCTCCCCCGGAGATGAAAAACTGTTTTTT.

The table lists this clonotype with many counts. The chain links TRBV7-8 to TRBJ1-1; the D is unclear. Germline CDR1 and CDR2: SGHVS and FQNEAQ. CDR3 size: 13 residues. Trimming removed 0 bases from V and 10 bases from J, with 12 bases in between. In DNA, the CDR3 is TGTGCCAGCAGCTTAGCGCTGGGTTCTGGAGCTTTCTTT. Residues: CASSLALGSGAFF.

This chain uses TRBV9 with TRBJ2-1; D unresolved. The CDR3 totals 16 residues. Germline lookup yields CDR1 SGDLS and CDR2 YYNGEE. The V end was cut by 1 base, the J end by 0 bases, with 11 bases between. The CDR3 sequence is CASSVSGQSSYNEQFF. In nucleotides, the CDR3 is TGTGCCAGCAGCGTATCCGGGCAGAGCTCCTACAATGAGCAGTTCTTC. The entire variable domain, with the rest obtained from reference TRBV9 and TRBJ2-1, is as follows: DSGVTQTPKHLITATGQRVTLRCSPRSGDLSVYWYQQSLDQGLQFLIQYYNGEERAKGNILERFSAQQFPDLHSELNLSSLELGDSALYFCASSVSGQSSYNEQFFGPGTRLTVL.

The chain is built from TRBV7-9 and TRBJ1-3; D might be TRBD1 (5 bases). Germline V gene data show CDR1 as SEHNR and CDR2 as FQNEAQ (reference sequence). This CDR3 region has 15 residues. Trimming cost V 4 bases and J 4 bases, with 14 bases left between them. CDR3 in DNA: TGTGCCAGCAGCTCCCTGGCAGGGATAGGAAACACCATATATTTT. Translating it yields CASSSLAGIGNTIYF.

This chain uses TRBV29-1 with TRBJ1-2; D possibly corresponds to TRBD1 (5 bases). The length of the CDR3 is 14 residues. V lost 4 bases, J lost 0 bases, and 12 bases lay in between. Germline V gene lookup returns CDR1 SQVTM and CDR2 ANQGSEA. CDR3 residues: CSVGQGLANYGYTF. In DNA form, the CDR3 reads TGCAGCGTTGGGCAGGGTTTAGCTAACTATGGCTACACCTTC.

This clonotype appeared a few times. This chain joins TRBV14 and TRBJ2-4; TRBD2 is a possible D gene (6 bases). The CDR3 is made up of 13 amino acids. Germline assignment: CDR1 SGHDN and CDR2 FVKESK. V lost 4 bases and J 9 bases, leaving 13 bases between the germline ends. For the CDR3, the DNA is TGTGCCAGCAGCCTACTAGCAAGCGGCATTCAGTACTTC. This sequence encodes CASSLLASGIQYF.

This clonotype was counted at least ten times. This chain joins TRBV20-1 and TRBJ2-1; tentatively, D is TRBD2 (7 bases). V gave up 4 bases and J gave up 3 bases, with 13 bases separating them. There are 14 residues in the CDR3. Germline V gives CDR1 DFQATT, CDR2 SNEGSKA (reference sequence). The CDR3: CSAKGGGNYNEQFF. The CDR3 DNA is TGCAGTGCTAAGGGGGGAGGGAACTACAATGAGCAGTTCTTC.

The chain combines TRBV20-1 with TRBJ2-7; 7 nucleotides align to TRBD1. Germline values: CDR1 DFQATT, CDR2 SNEGSKA (reference sequence). CDR3 length equals 12 residues. With V trimmed by 6 bases and J by 2 bases, 4 bases remained unmatched. The CDR3 sequence: CSAPTGTYEQYF. DNA for the CDR3: TGCAGTGCCCCGACAGGGACCTACGAGCAGTACTTC.

This clonotype was observed many times. V gene TRBV20-1 combines with J gene TRBJ1-5; no clear D. Trimming removed 1 base at V and 7 bases at J, with 17 bases between. Germline CDR1 reads DFQATT; CDR2 reads SNEGSKA (reference sequence). This CDR3 contains 15 residues. CDR3 coding DNA: TGCAGTGCTAGAGGTGGAGGAGTCACTACCCAGCCCCAGCATTTT. Amino acid sequence: CSARGGGVTTQPQHF.

This clonotype was counted many times. The chain couples TRBV3-1 to TRBJ2-7; D is ambiguous. The CDR3 is made up of 12 amino acids. The V end lost 3 bases, the J end lost 3 bases, and 6 bases lay between the germline ends. CDR1 LGHDT and CDR2 YNNKEL come from the germline V gene (reference sequence). The CDR3, as DNA: TGTGCCAGCAGCCATACCCACTACGAGCAGTACTTC. Encoded protein: CASSHTHYEQYF.

This clonotype was observed a few times. The chain's CDR3 is CASSLDTGGTINNSPLHF. The CDR3 DNA is TGTGCCAGCAGCTTGGACACAGGAGGGACTATTAACAATTCACCCCTCCACTTT. The gene calls are TRBV5-4 and TRBJ1-6; TRBD1 might be the D (5 bases). The CDR3 has 18 residues. Germline assignment: CDR1 SGHNT and CDR2 YYREEE (reference sequence). V was shortened by 0 bases and J by 7 bases, with 20 bases between the two germline ends.

V and J are TRBV6-1 and TRBJ2-7; TRBD1 agrees at 10 bases. The length of the CDR3 is 14 residues. J gave up 5 bases and V 8 bases, and 9 bases lay outside the gene matches. CDR1 and CDR2 from the germline V gene are MNHNS and SASEGT. CDR3 region: CASHRDRGPHEQYF. DNA for the CDR3: TGTGCCAGCCACCGGGACAGGGGTCCCCACGAGCAGTACTTC.

As regards this clonotype: One base away lies a much larger clone, so this may be a sequencing read error. The chain links TRBV28 to TRBJ1-5; no clear D. The germline CDR1 and CDR2 sequences are MDHEN and SYDVKM. The length of the CDR3 is 16 residues. For the CDR3, the DNA is TGTGCCAGCAGTACCCCTCCCGGGGTCAGCAGTCAGCCCCAGCATTTT. Protein: CASSTPPGVSSQPQHF.

This clonotype showed up many times. This chain links TRBV28 with TRBJ2-5; a weak D match, TRBD1 (5 bases). Germline V gene data show CDR1 as MDHEN and CDR2 as SYDVKM. The CDR3 totals 13 residues. V shed 6 bases and J shed 3 bases, with 11 bases lying between them. The CDR3 loop is CASREGVKETQYF. CDR3 nucleotides: TGTGCCAGCAGGGAAGGGGTAAAAGAGACCCAGTACTTC.

CDR3 sequence: CASSTHTGGQETQYF. Written as DNA, the CDR3 is TGTGCCAGCAGCACGCACACGGGGGGCCAAGAGACCCAGTACTTC. This chain uses TRBV7-2 with TRBJ2-5, with TRBD2 matching over 7 bases. CDR3 length: 15 residues. From germline, CDR1 is SGHTA and CDR2 FQGNSA. V trimming: 5 bases; J trimming: 1 base; junction bases outside the gene matches: 7.

This clonotype appeared many times. DNA for the CDR3: TGTGCCAGCAGTGAGAGCGGGGGGTTCGTAGGCTACACCTTC. Translated: CASSESGGFVGYTF. The rearrangement uses TRBV2 and TRBJ1-2; a weak D match, TRBD1 (5 bases). The CDR3 is made up of 14 amino acids. Germline lookup yields CDR1 SNHLY and CDR2 FYNNEI. Deletions cut 3 bases from V and 8 bases from J, with 16 bases between.